The source of this T cell receptor (beta chain) is a study of blood T cell repertoires in COVID-19 (dated by TCRdb to the early 2020s). For context, the study as a whole: Samples covering the acute and convalescent phases of COVID-19 were provided by collaborators in the United States, Italy and Spain. The prospective study material was composed of cDNA or gDNA derived from T cells, B-cell-depleted T cells, or PBMCs. Subjects who had been exposed to COVID-19, were actively infected with it, or had recovered from it provided the deeply sampled blood TCRbeta repertoires that made up the dataset. The repertoires were made available in a free public database intended to serve as a resource for research on the immune response to SARS-CoV-2. The samples were drawn from two sources: the first 160 participants of the ongoing ImmuneRACE study, and 1,000 to 1,500 subjects contributed by 6 global collaborators. Nearly every sample came with metadata listing a de-identified subject ID, COVID-19 status, age in years and sex. Where HLA class I and class II types were available, the types were taken from metadata supplied by the sample provider, not from assay-based typing. The full study reports these points: Clinical and demographic metadata were provided uncurated, with the amount varying by source and participant.

This clone was observed a few times. Its antigen is not yet known. Base qualities are missing; no much larger clone stands one base away. TCRbeta CDR3 regions were amplified from genomic DNA using the immunoSEQ Assay, a bias-controlled multiplex PCR. The study's processing was this. Nucleated cell counts per sample were estimated from amplification of reference gene primers within the assay. To quantify the absolute abundance of each unique TCRbeta CDR3 rearrangement, sequence reads were collapsed and filtered. For each sample, productive Simpson clonality was calculated as the square root of Simpson's diversity index across productive rearrangements. TCRdb took this table from immuneACCESS and kept in-frame rearrangements with V and J called. Such tables lack part of the clones; where checked against another copy, unresolved V genes explain under half of the gap, and the rest is unexplained. D and trimming come from the DNA, and the V and J calls and clone size come from that table. The sample records about 24,000 clones, 65% to 80% of which are singletons. The ten largest clones capture under 8% of the sample.

From the cysteine through the phenylalanine, the CDR3 covers 17 amino acids. Here the CDR3 DNA is all that survives: 51 bases in frame from base 1. CDR1 and CDR2 were assigned from the germline V gene as MGHRA and YSYEKL. V lost 4 bases and J lost 4 bases; the stretch between them is 20 bases long. At one collaborating source in Seattle, patients were enrolled during active infection and were followed longitudinally through the course of disease. Whole blood was collected in K2EDTA tubes by collaborating institutions according to the institutions' own protocols. For TCRbeta analysis, collaborator samples were shipped as frozen whole blood, as isolated PBMCs, or as DNA extracted from either sample type.

Sequencing was performed on peripheral blood. The chain uses TRBV4-1 and TRBJ1-5; possibly the D gene is TRBD1, per 5 matching bases. The receptor's source is a man aged 50-60 years with COVID-19, enrolled during active disease. DNA sequence: TGCGCCAGCAGCCCCGTCTACAGGTATAGGAAAAATCAGCCCCAGCATTTT. The encoded protein is CASSPVYRYRKNQPQHF.